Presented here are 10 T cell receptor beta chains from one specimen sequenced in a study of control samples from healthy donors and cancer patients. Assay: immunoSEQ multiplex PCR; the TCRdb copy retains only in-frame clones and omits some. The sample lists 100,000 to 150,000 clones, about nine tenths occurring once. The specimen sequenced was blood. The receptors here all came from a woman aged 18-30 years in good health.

The CDR3 coding sequence is TGTGCCAGCAAGTCGGGCTCCTACGAGCAGTACTTC. Its protein is CASKSGSYEQYF. The chain joins TRBV28 to TRBJ2-7, with D hard to call. The V gene's germline CDR1 is MDHEN and CDR2 SYDVKM. Trimming left V 7 bases short and J 0 bases short, with 7 bases between. This CDR3 has 12 amino acids.

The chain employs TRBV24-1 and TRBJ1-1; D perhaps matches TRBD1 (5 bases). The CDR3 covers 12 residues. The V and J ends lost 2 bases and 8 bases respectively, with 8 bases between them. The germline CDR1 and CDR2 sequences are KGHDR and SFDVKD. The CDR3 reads CATSDWNREAFF. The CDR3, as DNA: TGTGCCACCAGTGATTGGAACAGGGAAGCTTTCTTT.

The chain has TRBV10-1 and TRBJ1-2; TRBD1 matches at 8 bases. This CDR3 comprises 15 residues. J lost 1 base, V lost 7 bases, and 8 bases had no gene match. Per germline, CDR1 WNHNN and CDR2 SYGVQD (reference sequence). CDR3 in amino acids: CASNRGQGLNYGYTF. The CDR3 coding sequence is TGCGCCAGCAATAGAGGACAGGGCCTTAACTATGGCTACACCTTC.

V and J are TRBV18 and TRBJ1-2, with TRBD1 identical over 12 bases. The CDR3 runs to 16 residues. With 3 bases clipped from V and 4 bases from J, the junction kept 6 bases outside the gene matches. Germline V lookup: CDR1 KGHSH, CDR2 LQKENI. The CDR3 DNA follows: TGTGCCAGCTCACCGGGACAGGGGGCTTTATCCTATGGCTACACCTTC. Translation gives CASSPGQGALSYGYTF.

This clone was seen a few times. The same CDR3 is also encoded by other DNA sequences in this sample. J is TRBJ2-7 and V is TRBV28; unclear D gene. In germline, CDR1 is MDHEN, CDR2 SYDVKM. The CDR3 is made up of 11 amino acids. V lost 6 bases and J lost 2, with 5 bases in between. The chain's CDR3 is CASSLTYEQYF. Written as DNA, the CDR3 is TGTGCCAGCAGCCTCACCTACGAGCAGTACTTC.

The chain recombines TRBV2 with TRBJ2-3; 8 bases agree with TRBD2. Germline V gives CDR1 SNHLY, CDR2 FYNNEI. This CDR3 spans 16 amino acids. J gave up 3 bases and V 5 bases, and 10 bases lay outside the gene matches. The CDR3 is CASSREGNIGTDTQYF. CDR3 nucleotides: TGTGCCAGCAGTCGGGAGGGTAATATAGGAACAGATACGCAGTATTTT.

The CDR3 sequence is CASSIFPGSEQFF. The CDR3 region has the DNA TGTGCCAGCAGCATATTTCCGGGCTCCGAGCAGTTCTTC. The chain recombines TRBV7-3 with TRBJ2-1; D gene unclear. V lost 5 bases, J lost 10 bases, and 15 bases lay in between. The germline V gene has CDR1 SGHTA and CDR2 FQGTGA. This CDR3 contains 13 residues.

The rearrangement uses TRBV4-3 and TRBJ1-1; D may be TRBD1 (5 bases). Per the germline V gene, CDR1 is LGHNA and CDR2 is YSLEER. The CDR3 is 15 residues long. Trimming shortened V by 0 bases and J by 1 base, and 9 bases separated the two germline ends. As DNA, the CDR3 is TGCGCCAGCAGCCAAGACTACAGGTCGAACACTGAAGCTTTCTTT. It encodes CASSQDYRSNTEAFF.

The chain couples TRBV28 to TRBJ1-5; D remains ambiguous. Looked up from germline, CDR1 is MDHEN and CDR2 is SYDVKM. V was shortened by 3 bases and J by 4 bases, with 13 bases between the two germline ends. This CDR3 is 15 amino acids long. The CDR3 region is CASSFYPGPNQPQHF. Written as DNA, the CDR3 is TGTGCCAGCAGTTTCTACCCCGGGCCGAATCAGCCCCAGCATTTT. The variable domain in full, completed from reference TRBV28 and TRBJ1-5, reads DVKVTQSSRYLVKRTGEKVFLECVQDMDHENMFWYRQDPGLGLRLIYFSYDVKMKEKGDIPEGYSVSREKKERFSLILESASTNQTSMYLCASSFYPGPNQPQHFGDGTRLSIL.

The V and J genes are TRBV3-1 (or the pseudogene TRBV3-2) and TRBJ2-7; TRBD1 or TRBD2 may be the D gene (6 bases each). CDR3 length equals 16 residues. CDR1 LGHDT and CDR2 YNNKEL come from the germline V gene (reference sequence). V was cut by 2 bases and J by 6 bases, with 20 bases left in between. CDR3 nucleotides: TGTGCCAGCAGCCAAAGGGGGGCCACCTCCGGCGGCGAGCAGTACTTC. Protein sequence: CASSQRGATSGGEQYF.